A single sample gave rise to the 26 T cell receptor beta chains below, sequenced in a study of blood T cell repertoires in COVID-19. Clones were read by immunoSEQ multiplex PCR, and TCRdb kept only the in-frame ones, dropping some. The repertoire holds 350,000 to 400,000 clones, approximately 87% seen once, with roughly 1.9% in the top ten. The sequenced material came from PBMCs or T cells enriched from blood (not recorded which). Source of these receptors: a man aged 40-49 years in a cohort exposed to, infected with or recovered from COVID-19 (not recorded which).

This sequence joins TRBV27 and TRBJ2-1, with 13 bases aligning to TRBD2. The CDR3 is made up of 15 amino acids. Germline V gene lookup returns CDR1 MNHEY and CDR2 SMNVEV (reference sequence). Losses at the gene ends were 4 bases for V and 8 bases for J; bases not matched to a gene: 5. The CDR3 loop reads CASSSRLAGGYEQFF. CDR3 bases: TGTGCCAGCAGTTCGCGACTAGCGGGAGGTTATGAGCAGTTCTTC.

This sequence joins TRBV2 and TRBJ2-1, with 9 positions matching TRBD1. Germline-derived CDR1 and CDR2 are SNHLY and FYNNEI. The CDR3 runs 15 residues. Losses at the gene ends were 9 bases for V and 9 bases for J; bases not matched to a gene: 15. The CDR3 DNA reads as TGTGCCAGTGGCCCCCGGACAGGGGTAAACCTTGAGCAGTTCTTC. It encodes CASGPRTGVNLEQFF.

The V call is TRBV10-2, the J call TRBJ1-3, with D possibly being TRBD1 (5 bases). Germline lookup yields CDR1 WSHSY and CDR2 SAAADI. The length of the CDR3 is 16 residues. V lost 4 bases, J lost 0 bases, and 13 bases lay in between. The CDR3 DNA follows: TGCGCCAGCAGTGTGACAGACACTCACTCTGGAAACACCATATATTTT. It specifies CASSVTDTHSGNTIYF.

Written as DNA, the CDR3 is TGTGCCAGCAGCTCAGGACAGGGCGGTCGAGAGACCCAGTACTTC. This gives the protein CASSSGQGGRETQYF. The V and J genes are TRBV7-9 and TRBJ2-5; 8 bases are shared with TRBD1. The ends lost 4 bases at V and 4 bases at J; junction bases unmatched: 8. The germline gives CDR1 SEHNR, CDR2 FQNEAQ (reference sequence). CDR3 length: 15 amino acids.

The chain uses TRBV7-7 and TRBJ2-5; 8 bases fit TRBD2. Germline CDR1 and CDR2: SSHAT and FNYEAQ (reference sequence). The V gene end was trimmed by 2 bases and the J gene end by 0 bases; junction bases not matched to a gene: 14. The length of the CDR3 is 19 residues. As DNA, the CDR3 is TGTGCCAGCAGCTTAAAGGCTAGCGGGTCTAGTGGGTACCAAGAGACCCAGTACTTC. Amino acid sequence: CASSLKASGSSGYQETQYF.

V and J are TRBV6-5 and TRBJ2-2; 8 bases align to TRBD1. CDR1 and CDR2 from the germline V gene are MNHEY and SVGAGI. This CDR3 region has 14 residues. Trimming removed 6 bases from V and 5 bases from J; junction bases left unmatched: 5. For the CDR3, the DNA is TGTGCCAGCAGCGGACAGGGTTTGACCGGGGAGCTGTTTTTT. Encoded protein: CASSGQGLTGELFF.

The chain uses TRBV6-5 and TRBJ2-1, with 10 positions matching TRBD2. Unmatched junction bases numbered 5, after V lost 6 bases and J lost 9 bases. The CDR3 has 13 amino acids. Looked up from germline, CDR1 is MNHEY and CDR2 is SVGAGI. CDR3 residues: CASRAAGGAEQFF. The CDR3 region has the DNA TGTGCCAGCAGAGCAGCGGGAGGGGCTGAGCAGTTCTTC.

CDR3 sequence reads: CASRPTSTRIYGYTF. In nucleotides, the CDR3 is TGCGCCAGCAGACCCACATCGACACGGATCTATGGCTACACCTTC. The V and J genes are TRBV23-1 and TRBJ1-2; D not certain. TRBV23-1 is assigned to the ORF class and has an uncertain function. The CDR3 is 15 residues long. V lost 6 bases and J lost 4, with 18 bases in between.

The rearrangement uses TRBV7-9 and TRBJ1-4, with TRBD1 as a possible D gene (5 bases). Trimming removed 5 bases from V and 3 bases from J, with 22 bases in between. Germline V gene data show CDR1 as SEHNR and CDR2 as FQNEAQ (reference sequence). This CDR3 has 18 amino acids. The CDR3 coding sequence is TGTGCCAGCAGCACGCGCGAGAGATTACAAGGGGCTAATGAAAAACTGTTTTTT. It codes for CASSTRERLQGANEKLFF.

CDR3 protein: CASSSRQGLFSNYGYTF. The CDR3 bases are TGTGCCAGCAGCTCCAGACAGGGGCTTTTTTCCAACTATGGCTACACCTTC. The chain links TRBV7-8 to TRBJ1-2, with 8 nucleotides matching TRBD1. Losses at the gene ends were 4 bases for V and 2 bases for J; bases not matched to a gene: 12. Germline V gene data show CDR1 as SGHVS and CDR2 as FQNEAQ. This CDR3 has 17 amino acids.

The chain links TRBV18 to TRBJ2-1, with TRBD2 matching 10 bases. The germline V gene has CDR1 KGHSH and CDR2 LQKENI. The J segment lost 1 base and the V segment lost 6 bases, leaving 9 bases of the junction unmatched. CDR3 size: 17 residues. CDR3 coding DNA: TGTGCCAGCTCGCTACCGGGACTAGCGAGGTCCTACAATGAGCAGTTCTTC. Encoded protein: CASSLPGLARSYNEQFF.

V and J are TRBV10-3 and TRBJ2-1; TRBD1 agrees at 7 bases. J gave up 5 bases and V 4 bases, and 2 bases lay outside the gene matches. CDR1 is ENHRY and CDR2 is SYGVKD in the germline V gene. The CDR3 runs to 13 residues. The CDR3 region has the DNA TGTGCCATCAGTGCAACAGGGGACAATGAGCAGTTCTTC. Encoded protein: CAISATGDNEQFF.

The chain recombines TRBV29-1 with TRBJ1-1, with a tentative D call TRBD1 (5 bases). Deletions cut 0 bases from V and 0 bases from J, with 11 bases between. CDR1 is SQVTM and CDR2 is ANQGSEA in the germline V gene. The CDR3 totals 15 residues. The DNA of the CDR3 is TGCAGCGTTGAAGATTGGGCAGGGATGAACACTGAAGCTTTCTTT. As protein: CSVEDWAGMNTEAFF.

This chain uses TRBV18 with TRBJ2-7; possibly TRBD2 for D (6 bases). The CDR3 consists of 13 residues. The germline V gene has CDR1 KGHSH and CDR2 LQKENI. The V end was cut by 6 bases, the J end by 6 bases, with 15 bases between. In DNA, the CDR3 is TGTGCCAGCTCGCTCCTGCTGGAGGGCGAGCAGTACTTC. Its protein is CASSLLLEGEQYF.

The chain recombines TRBV28 with TRBJ1-5; possible D gene TRBD1, 6 bases. The CDR3 loop spans 15 amino acids. V was cut by 6 bases and J by 0 bases, with 12 bases left in between. Germline lookup yields CDR1 MDHEN and CDR2 SYDVKM. The CDR3 DNA reads TGTGCCAGCAGGACAGGACAGTATAGCAATCAGCCCCAGCATTTT. Translating it yields CASRTGQYSNQPQHF.

The rearrangement uses TRBV25-1 and TRBJ1-6, with a tentative D call TRBD1 (6 bases). The germline V gene has CDR1 MGHDK and CDR2 SYGVNS. The V end lost 6 bases, the J end lost 4 bases, and 10 bases lay between the germline ends. The CDR3 totals 14 residues. This CDR3 is CASSQGSYNSPLHF. CDR3 nucleotide sequence: TGTGCCAGCAGCCAGGGGTCTTATAATTCACCCCTCCACTTT.

V and J are TRBV6-1 and TRBJ2-3; the match to TRBD1 covers 8 bases. V shed 0 bases and J 3 bases; nucleotides not matched to a gene: 5. The CDR3 spans 16 residues. Germline-derived CDR1 and CDR2 are MNHNS and SASEGT. This CDR3 is CASSEASGGATDTQYF. The CDR3 nucleotides read TGTGCCAGCAGTGAAGCATCAGGGGGCGCGACAGATACGCAGTATTTT.

This rearrangement joins TRBV20-1 to TRBJ1-5; no reliable D call. The V gene lost 3 bases and the J gene lost 0 bases, with 18 bases spanning the gap. This CDR3 contains 17 residues. CDR1 and CDR2 (germline): DFQATT, SNEGSKA (reference sequence). This chain's CDR3 is CSASVPGFAYSNQPQHF. CDR3 DNA: TGCAGTGCTAGTGTCCCAGGCTTCGCCTATAGCAATCAGCCCCAGCATTTT.

This chain joins TRBV6-5 and TRBJ2-1, with a weak D call TRBD1 (5 bases). This CDR3 is built from 12 residues. Deletions cut 8 bases from V and 8 bases from J, with 13 bases between. Germline V gene data show CDR1 as MNHEY and CDR2 as SVGAGI. CDR3 in DNA: TGTGCCAGCGAATCCAAAGGGGATGAGCAGTTCTTC. Translated, it gives CASESKGDEQFF.

The chain has TRBV27 and TRBJ2-1; 11 bases agree with TRBD2. J was trimmed by 2 bases and V by 4 bases; bases with no gene match: 4. The CDR3 is 16 amino acids. CDR1 MNHEY and CDR2 SMNVEV come from the germline V gene (reference sequence). The CDR3 region has the DNA TGTGCCAGCAGTTCGGCTAGCGGGAGGCCCTACAATGAGCAGTTCTTC. Translation gives CASSSASGRPYNEQFF.

CDR3 loop: CASSLEIMAGAEEKLFF. Written as DNA, the CDR3 is TGTGCCAGCAGCTTAGAAATTATGGCAGGGGCGGAAGAAAAACTGTTTTTT. The rearrangement joins TRBV11-2 to TRBJ1-4, with TRBD1 as a possible D gene (6 bases). Trimming stripped 0 bases from V and 8 bases from J, with 19 bases between. Germline CDR1 reads SGHAT; CDR2 reads FQNNGV. This CDR3 region has 17 residues.

This clone was detected only a few times. This CDR3 reads CAWNTRDLGWGNQPQHF. Written as DNA, the CDR3 is TGTGCCTGGAATACCAGGGATTTGGGCTGGGGCAATCAGCCCCAGCATTTT. The chain couples TRBV30 to TRBJ1-5; D is possibly TRBD1 (5 bases). Germline V gives CDR1 GTSNPN, CDR2 SVGIG (reference sequence). Trimming cost V 4 bases and J 2 bases, with 21 bases left between them. CDR3 size: 17 residues.

This clone was seen more than once but under ten times. The chain is built from TRBV10-2 and TRBJ1-1; 10 bases map to TRBD1. The CDR3 runs 15 residues. Germline V CDR1 and CDR2: WSHSY, SAAADI. The V and J ends lost 3 bases and 4 bases, in that order; junction bases with no gene match: 5. CDR3 bases: TGCGCCAGCAGTGACGAGACAGGGGGCGGCACTGAAGCTTTCTTT. Translation: CASSDETGGGTEAFF.

This chain connects TRBV19 to TRBJ2-1; TRBD1 matches 9 bases. The ends lost 2 bases at V and 8 bases at J; junction bases unmatched: 13. This CDR3 has 17 residues. Looked up from germline, CDR1 is LNHDA and CDR2 is SQIVND (reference sequence). Here the CDR3 reads CASSIYSGTGSGYEQFF. DNA for the CDR3: TGTGCCAGTAGTATATACTCCGGGACAGGGTCTGGCTATGAGCAGTTCTTC.

The DNA for the CDR3 is TGTGCCAGCAGTGCCCTTGGACAGGGGGCGAGTAGGCAGCCCCAGCATTTT. Protein sequence: CASSALGQGASRQPQHF. The chain links TRBV6-1 to TRBJ1-5; 11 nucleotides align to TRBD1. The CDR3 extends over 17 amino acids. Germline assignment: CDR1 MNHNS and CDR2 SASEGT. With V trimmed by 4 bases and J by 7 bases, 12 bases remained unmatched.

V and J are TRBV3-1 (or the pseudogene TRBV3-2) and TRBJ1-4; D is possibly TRBD1 (6 bases). The CDR3 sequence is 15 residues long. The V gene's germline CDR1 is LGHDT and CDR2 YNNKEL (reference sequence). V shed 1 base and J shed 7 bases, with 13 bases lying between them. DNA of the CDR3: TGTGCCAGCAGCCAAGCGTCGGGGGGCGTTGAAAAACTGTTTTTT. Translation: CASSQASGGVEKLFF.